This T cell receptor (beta chain) was captured by sequencing in a study of radiotherapy plus CTLA-4 blockade in lung cancer. Patients with chemo-refractory metastatic non-small-cell lung cancer received focal radiation plus CTLA-4 blockade with ipilimumab. Study-wide results and caveats: Reports identified early blood T cell clone dynamics, with interferon-beta, as the best response predictor.

This CDR3 comprises 13 residues. V shed 6 bases and J shed 6 bases, with 12 bases lying between them. Germline loops: CDR1 KGHSH, CDR2 LQKENI. With regard to this clone: Its antigen is not identified.

Sequencing was performed with immunoSEQ multiplex PCR; in TCRdb, only in-frame clones are kept and a portion is missing. The sample yields tens of thousands of clones, around 76% seen once. This TCR derives from a human donor with non-small cell lung cancer whose response to radiotherapy plus ipilimumab could not be evaluated. Some clones in this sample may be carry-over from other donors' samples. This chain links TRBV18 with TRBJ1-5; D is uncertain. Sequenced here: peripheral blood, sampled from a patient treated with radiotherapy plus ipilimumab. This CDR3 reads CASSPSHGQPQHF. Here the CDR3 DNA reads TGTGCCAGCTCCCCCTCCCACGGTCAGCCCCAGCATTTT.